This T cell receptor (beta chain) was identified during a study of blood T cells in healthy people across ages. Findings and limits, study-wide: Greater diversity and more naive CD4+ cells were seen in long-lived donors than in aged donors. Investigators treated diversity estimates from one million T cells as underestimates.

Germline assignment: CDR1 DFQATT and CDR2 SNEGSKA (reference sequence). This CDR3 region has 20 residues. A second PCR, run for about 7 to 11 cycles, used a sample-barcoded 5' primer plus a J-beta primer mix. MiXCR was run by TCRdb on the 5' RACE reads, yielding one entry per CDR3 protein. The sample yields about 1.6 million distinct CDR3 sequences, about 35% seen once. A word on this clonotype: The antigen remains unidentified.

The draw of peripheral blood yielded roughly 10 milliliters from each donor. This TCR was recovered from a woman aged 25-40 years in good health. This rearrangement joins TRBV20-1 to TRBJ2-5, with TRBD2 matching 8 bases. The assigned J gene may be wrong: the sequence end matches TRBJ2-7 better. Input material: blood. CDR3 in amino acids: CSARDDMDTAGAFSTYEQYF. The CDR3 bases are TGCAGTGCTAGAGATGATATGGACACAGCGGGGGCTTTCTCAACCTACGAGCAGTACTTC.